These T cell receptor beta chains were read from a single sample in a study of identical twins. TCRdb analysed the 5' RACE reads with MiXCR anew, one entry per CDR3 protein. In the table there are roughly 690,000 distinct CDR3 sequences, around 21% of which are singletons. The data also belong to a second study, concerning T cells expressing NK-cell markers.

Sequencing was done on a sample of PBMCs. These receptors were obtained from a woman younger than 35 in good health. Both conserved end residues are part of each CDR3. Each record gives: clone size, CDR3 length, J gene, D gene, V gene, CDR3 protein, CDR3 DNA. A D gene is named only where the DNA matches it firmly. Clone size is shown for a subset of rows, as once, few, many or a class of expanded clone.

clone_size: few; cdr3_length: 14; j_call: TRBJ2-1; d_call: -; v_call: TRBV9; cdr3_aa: CASSVSGPYNEQFF; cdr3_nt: TGTGCCAGCAGCGTCAGTGGGCCCTACAATGAGCAGTTCTTC
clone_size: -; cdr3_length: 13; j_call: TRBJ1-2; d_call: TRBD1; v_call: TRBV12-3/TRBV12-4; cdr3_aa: CASSLQDRVGYTF; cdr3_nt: TGTGCCAGCAGTCTCCAGGACAGGGTTGGCTACACCTTC
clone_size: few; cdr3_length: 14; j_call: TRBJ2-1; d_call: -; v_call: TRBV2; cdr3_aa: CASGRWGRHNEQFF; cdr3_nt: TGTGCCAGCGGCCGCTGGGGTCGCCACAATGAGCAGTTCTTC
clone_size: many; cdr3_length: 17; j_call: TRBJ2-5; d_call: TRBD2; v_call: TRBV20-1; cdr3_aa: CSAREMRTSGVKETQYF; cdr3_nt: TGCAGTGCTAGAGAGATGAGGACTAGCGGGGTAAAAGAGACCCAGTACTTC
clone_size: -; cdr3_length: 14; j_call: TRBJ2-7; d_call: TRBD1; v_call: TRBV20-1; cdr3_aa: CSGKPGQGSYEQYF; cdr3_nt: TGCAGTGGAAAACCGGGACAGGGGAGCTACGAGCAGTACTTC
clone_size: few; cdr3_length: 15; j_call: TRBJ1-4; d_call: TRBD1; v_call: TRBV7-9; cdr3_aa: CASSSSGTGGGKLFF; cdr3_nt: TGTGCCAGCAGCTCCTCCGGGACAGGCGGTGGGAAACTGTTTTTT
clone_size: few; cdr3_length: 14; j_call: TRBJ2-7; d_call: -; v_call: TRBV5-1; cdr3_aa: CASSLGATEDEQYF; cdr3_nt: TGCGCCAGCAGCTTGGGGGCCACGGAGGACGAGCAGTACTTC
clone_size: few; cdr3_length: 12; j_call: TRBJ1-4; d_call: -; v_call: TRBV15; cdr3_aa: CATSRDDSKLFF; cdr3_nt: TGTGCCACCAGCAGAGACGACAGCAAACTGTTTTTT
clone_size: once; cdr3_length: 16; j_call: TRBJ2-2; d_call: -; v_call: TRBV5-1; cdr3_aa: CASSLAGTRNTEELFF; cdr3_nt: TGCGCCAGCAGCTTGGCCGGGACAAGAAACACCGAGGAGCTGTTTTTT
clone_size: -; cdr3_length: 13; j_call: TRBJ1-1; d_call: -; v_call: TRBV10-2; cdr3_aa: CASSAAEWAEAFF; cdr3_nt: TGCGCCAGCAGTGCGGCCGAGTGGGCTGAAGCTTTCTTT
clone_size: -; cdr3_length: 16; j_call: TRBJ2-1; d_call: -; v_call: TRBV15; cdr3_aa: CATSRGQGGRGNEQFF; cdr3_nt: TGTGCCACCAGCAGAGGACAAGGGGGCCGGGGGAATGAGCAGTTCTTC
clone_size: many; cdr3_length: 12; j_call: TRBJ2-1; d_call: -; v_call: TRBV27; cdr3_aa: CASSFLRGEQFF; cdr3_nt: TGTGCCAGCAGTTTCTTAAGGGGAGAGCAGTTCTTC
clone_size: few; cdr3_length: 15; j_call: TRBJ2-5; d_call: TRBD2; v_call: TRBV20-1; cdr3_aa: CSARIAGVIQETQYF; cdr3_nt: TGCAGTGCTAGGATAGCGGGGGTCATACAAGAGACCCAGTACTTC
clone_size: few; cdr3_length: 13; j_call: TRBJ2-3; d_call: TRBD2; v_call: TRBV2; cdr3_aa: CASLAGEADTQYF; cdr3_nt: TGTGCCAGCCTAGCGGGGGAAGCAGATACGCAGTATTTT
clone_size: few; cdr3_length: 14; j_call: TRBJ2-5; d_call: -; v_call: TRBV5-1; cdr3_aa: CASSLGTARETQYF; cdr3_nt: TGCGCCAGCAGCTTGGGGACCGCGCGGGAGACCCAGTACTTC
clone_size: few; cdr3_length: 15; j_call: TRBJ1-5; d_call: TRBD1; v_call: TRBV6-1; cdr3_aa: CASSRQGISNQPQHF; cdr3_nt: TGTGCCAGCAGTCGACAGGGGATAAGCAATCAGCCCCAGCATTTT
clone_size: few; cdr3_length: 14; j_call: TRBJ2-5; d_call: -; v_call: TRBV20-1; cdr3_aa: CSATWLAEEETQYF; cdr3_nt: TGCAGTGCTACTTGGCTGGCGGAGGAAGAGACCCAGTACTTC
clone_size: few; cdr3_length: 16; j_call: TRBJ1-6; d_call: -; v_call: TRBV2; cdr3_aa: CASSERWETVVSPLHF; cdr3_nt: TGTGCCAGCAGTGAAAGGTGGGAAACAGTTGTTTCACCCCTCCACTTT
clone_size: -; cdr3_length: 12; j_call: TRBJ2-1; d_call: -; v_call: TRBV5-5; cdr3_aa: CASGLRRNEQFF; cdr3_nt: TGTGCCAGCGGGCTACGGCGAAATGAGCAGTTCTTC
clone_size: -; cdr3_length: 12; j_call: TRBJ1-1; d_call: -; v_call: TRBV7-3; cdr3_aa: CASSDGFTEAFF; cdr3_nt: TGTGCCAGCAGCGATGGTTTCACTGAAGCTTTCTTT
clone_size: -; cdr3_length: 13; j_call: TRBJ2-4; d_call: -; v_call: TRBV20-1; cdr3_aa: CSARESRRSIQYF; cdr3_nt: TGCAGTGCTAGAGAGAGTAGGAGGTCCATTCAGTACTTC
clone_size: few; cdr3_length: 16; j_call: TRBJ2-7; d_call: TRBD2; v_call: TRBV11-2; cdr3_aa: CASSFSSAGGMYEQYF; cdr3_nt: TGTGCCAGCAGCTTTAGCTCAGCGGGGGGTATGTACGAGCAGTACTTC
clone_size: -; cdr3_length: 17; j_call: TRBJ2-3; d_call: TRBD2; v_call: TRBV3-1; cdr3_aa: CASKAGLAGIRTDTQYF; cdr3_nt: TGTGCCAGCAAGGCGGGACTAGCGGGGATCAGAACAGATACGCAGTATTTT
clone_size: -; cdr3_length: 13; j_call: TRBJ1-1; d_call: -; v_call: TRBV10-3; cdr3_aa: CAIRETDLKGAFF; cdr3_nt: TGTGCCATCAGAGAAACAGACCTCAAGGGAGCTTTCTTT
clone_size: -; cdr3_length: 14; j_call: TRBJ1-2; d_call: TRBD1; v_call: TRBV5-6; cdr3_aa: CASIPSTGVLGYTF; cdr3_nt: TGTGCCAGCATCCCCTCCACAGGGGTTTTGGGCTACACCTTC
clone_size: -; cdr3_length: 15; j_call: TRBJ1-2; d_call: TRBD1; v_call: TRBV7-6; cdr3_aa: CASSLMSTGDAGYTF; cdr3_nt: TGTGCCAGCAGCTTAATGTCTACAGGGGATGCTGGCTACACCTTC
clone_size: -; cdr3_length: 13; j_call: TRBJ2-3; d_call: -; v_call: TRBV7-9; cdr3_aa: CASAVVYTDTQYF; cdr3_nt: TGTGCCAGCGCTGTAGTATACACAGATACGCAGTATTTT
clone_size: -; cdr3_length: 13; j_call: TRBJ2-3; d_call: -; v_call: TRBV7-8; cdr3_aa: CATGRHDTDTQYF; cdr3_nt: TGTGCCACCGGGCGGCACGACACAGATACGCAGTATTTT
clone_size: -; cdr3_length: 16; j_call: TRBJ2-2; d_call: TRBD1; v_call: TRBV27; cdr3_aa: CASSLGWDRLYGELFF; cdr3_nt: TGTGCCAGCAGTTTAGGGTGGGACAGGCTATACGGGGAGCTGTTTTTT
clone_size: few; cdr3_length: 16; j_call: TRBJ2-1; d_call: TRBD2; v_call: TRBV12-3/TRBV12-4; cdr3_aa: CASSSSRGGAYNEQFF; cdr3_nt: TGTGCCAGCAGCTCGTCCCGGGGGGGTGCCTACAATGAGCAGTTCTTC
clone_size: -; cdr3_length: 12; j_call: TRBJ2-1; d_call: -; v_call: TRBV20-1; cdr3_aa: CSANGIYDEQFF; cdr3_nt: TGCAGTGCTAATGGGATATACGATGAGCAGTTCTTC
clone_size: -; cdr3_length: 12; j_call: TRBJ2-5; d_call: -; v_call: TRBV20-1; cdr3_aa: CSALTGQETQYF; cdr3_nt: TGCAGTGCGTTGACAGGCCAAGAGACCCAGTACTTC
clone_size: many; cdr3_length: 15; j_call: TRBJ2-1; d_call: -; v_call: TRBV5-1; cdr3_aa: CASSALGGPNGEQFF; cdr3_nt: TGCGCCAGCAGCGCCCTCGGGGGGCCGAACGGTGAGCAGTTCTTC
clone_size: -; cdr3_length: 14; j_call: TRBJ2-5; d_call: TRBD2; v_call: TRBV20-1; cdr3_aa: CSARDPTSRETQYF; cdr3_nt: TGCAGTGCTAGAGATCCGACTAGCAGAGAGACCCAGTACTTC
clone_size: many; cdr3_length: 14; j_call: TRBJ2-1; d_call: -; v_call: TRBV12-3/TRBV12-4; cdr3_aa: CASREGSGYNEQFF; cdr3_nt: TGTGCCAGCAGGGAGGGAAGCGGATACAATGAGCAGTTCTTC
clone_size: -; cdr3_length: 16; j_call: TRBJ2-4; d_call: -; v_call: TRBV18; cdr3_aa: CASSPLLQGAGNIQYF; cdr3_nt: TGTGCCAGCTCACCTCTTTTACAGGGTGCGGGAAACATTCAGTACTTC
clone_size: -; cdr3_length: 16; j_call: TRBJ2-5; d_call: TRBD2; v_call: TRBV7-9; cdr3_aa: CASSLVLAGGMETQYF; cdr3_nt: TGTGCCAGCAGCTTAGTATTAGCGGGAGGGATGGAGACCCAGTACTTC
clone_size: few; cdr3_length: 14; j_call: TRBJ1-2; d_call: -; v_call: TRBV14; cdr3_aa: CASSRLGQIYGYTF; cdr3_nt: TGTGCCAGCAGCCGCCTCGGACAGATCTATGGCTACACCTTC
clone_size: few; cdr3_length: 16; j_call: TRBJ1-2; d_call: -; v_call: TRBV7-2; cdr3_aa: CASSFSPTVGGYGYTF; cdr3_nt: TGTGCCAGCAGCTTTAGCCCAACTGTGGGGGGCTATGGCTACACCTTC
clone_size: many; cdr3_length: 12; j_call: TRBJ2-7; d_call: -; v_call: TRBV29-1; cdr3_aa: CSVEGQNYEQYF; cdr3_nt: TGCAGCGTTGAAGGACAGAACTACGAGCAGTACTTC
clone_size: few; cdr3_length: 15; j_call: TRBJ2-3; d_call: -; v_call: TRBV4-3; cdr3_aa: CASSQEAGRPDTQYF; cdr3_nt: TGCGCCAGCAGCCAAGAAGCGGGCAGGCCAGATACGCAGTATTTT
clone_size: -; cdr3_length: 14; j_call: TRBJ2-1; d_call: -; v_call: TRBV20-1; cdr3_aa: CSARLVGGSSEQFF; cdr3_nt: TGCAGTGCCAGACTAGTGGGGGGTTCGAGTGAGCAGTTCTTC